This entry is about one TCR beta chain. The target antigen is unknown. Eligibility required adulthood, ileal or ileocolonic Crohn's disease and indicated ileocolonic resection. Per sample, around 0.55 micrograms of biopsy DNA were TCRB immunosequenced. The table came from immunoSEQ multiplex PCR; TCRdb's copy has only in-frame clones and leaves some out. The table includes 25,000 to 35,000 clones, around 80% detected once. Germline loops: CDR1 SGDLS, CDR2 YYNGEE. The CDR3 is 14 amino acids. The V end was cut by 2 bases, the J end by 0 bases, with 8 bases between. This sample stems from a study of T cell repertoires in ileal Crohn's disease. Turning to the study itself: About half of patients got postoperative therapy: approximately twelve thiopurines, around 20 anti-TNF.

Findings and limits, study-wide: Clonal expansions were more frequent in active smokers than non-smokers at surgery.

Input material: ileal tissue. The receptor was isolated from an adult with Crohn's disease. The chain links TRBV9 to TRBJ1-1; D is undetermined. The CDR3 DNA is TGTGCCAGCAGCGTGAACCACTTGAACACTGAAGCTTTCTTT. It codes for CASSVNHLNTEAFF.